This T cell receptor (beta chain) was sequenced during a study of T cells after yellow fever vaccination. As regards this clonotype: No antigen is known for it.

General study points: A limited proportion of clonotypes was detected within both the CD4 and CD8 compartments. The secondary response was weaker but peaked faster, day 5 versus 15.

V was cut by 6 bases and J by 8 bases, with 16 bases left in between. The CDR3 loop spans 13 amino acids. The germline V gene has CDR1 DFQATT and CDR2 SNEGSKA (reference sequence). The study made its TCR cDNA through 5'RACE template switching. That step introduced a universal primer site along with UMIs. TCRdb fed the 5' RACE reads into MiXCR, producing one record per CDR3 protein. The sample carries some 390,000 distinct CDR3 sequences, 6% to 8% recorded once. Sequenced here: PBMCs, sampled 5 days after the yellow fever booster vaccination. The sequence derives from a man aged 25 to 40 who received the YFV17D yellow fever vaccine. The V gene is TRBV20-1, the J gene TRBJ2-2; weak D call: TRBD1 (6 bases). The chain's CDR3 is CSAFQGIVGELFF. The CDR3 region has the DNA TGCAGTGCGTTCCAGGGGATTGTGGGGGAGCTGTTTTTT.